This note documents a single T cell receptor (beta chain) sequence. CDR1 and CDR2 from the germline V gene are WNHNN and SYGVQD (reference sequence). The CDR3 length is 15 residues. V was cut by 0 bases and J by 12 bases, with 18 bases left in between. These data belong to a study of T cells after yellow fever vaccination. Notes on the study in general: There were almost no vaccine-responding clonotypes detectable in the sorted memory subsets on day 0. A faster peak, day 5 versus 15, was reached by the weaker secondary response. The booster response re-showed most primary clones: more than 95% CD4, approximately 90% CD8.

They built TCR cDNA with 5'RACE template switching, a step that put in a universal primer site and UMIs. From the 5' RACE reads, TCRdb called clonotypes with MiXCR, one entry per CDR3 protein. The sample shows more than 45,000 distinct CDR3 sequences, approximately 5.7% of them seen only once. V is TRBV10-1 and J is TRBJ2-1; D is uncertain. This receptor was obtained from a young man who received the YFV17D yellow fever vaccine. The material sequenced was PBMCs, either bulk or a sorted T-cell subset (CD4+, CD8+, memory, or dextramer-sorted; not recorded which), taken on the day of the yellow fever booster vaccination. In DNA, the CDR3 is TGCGCCAGCAGTGAGTCGTCTCCCCCCTTTGGGTCGCAGTTCTTC. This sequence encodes CASSESSPPFGSQFF.